The present TCR beta chain was sequenced within a study of blood T cell repertoires in COVID-19. Study-level information: Some COVID-19 samples were acute and others convalescent; all came from the United States, Italy and Spain.

Authors' methods: Amplification of reference gene primers provided the estimated nucleated cell counts. Measured with immunoSEQ multiplex PCR; TCRdb has only the in-frame clones, and not every one. V and J calls and clone size are given by that table; D and trimming were obtained from the DNA. The sample holds some 41,000 clones; around nine tenths are singletons and the top ten take approximately 6%. This clone came up a few times. V was cut by 2 bases and J by 6 bases, with 20 bases left in between. CDR1 MNHNY and CDR2 SVGAGI come from the germline V gene (reference sequence). The CDR3 sequence is 16 residues long.

The origin of this receptor is a human donor in a cohort sampled during active COVID-19. The sequenced material came from peripheral blood. V usage is TRBV6-6 and J usage is TRBJ2-7; D might be TRBD1 (7 bases). The CDR3 protein is CASSYPPRGDFSEQYF. CDR3 coding DNA: TGTGCCAGCAGTTACCCACCCAGGGGGGATTTTTCCGAGCAGTACTTC.